Listed below are T cell receptor beta chains from one sample, sequenced in a study of identical twins. From the 5' RACE reads, TCRdb called clonotypes with MiXCR, one entry per CDR3 protein. The data contain 500,000 to 700,000 distinct CDR3 sequences, around 7.4% of them singletons. A further study also used this sample, focusing on yellow fever vaccine responses in identical twins.

The specimen was PBMCs. All receptors come from a young woman in good health. Each CDR3 is given with its conserved first and last residue.

CDR3 length | V gene | CDR3 protein
15 | TRBV9 | CASSARGGTNNEQFF
17 | TRBV7-9 | CASSLEPGTGEGNEQFF
12 | TRBV27 | CASSDMGETQYF
15 | TRBV10-3 | CAISPPGSNRDEQFF
16 | TRBV10-3 | CAISAGGAVDTGELFF
14 | TRBV20-1 | CSANTGGPKNEQFF
11 | TRBV6-4 | CATCNGDEQFF
14 | TRBV10-3 | CAISGGEGGYGYTF
19 | TRBV20-1 | CSARPGPPRQPIHKNIQYF
14 | TRBV18 | CASSPAGNGDTQYF
16 | TRBV7-8 | CASSLTIGGSADTQYF
17 | TRBV19 | CASSRPGLAGRADTQYF
14 | TRBV28 | CASRTADSGNTIYF
14 | TRBV5-1 | CASSLGQEAYEQYF
13 | TRBV12-5 | CASGERESYEQFF
11 | TRBV10-3 | CAVTGATEAFF
13 | TRBV10-3 | CAISERGGETQYF
15 | TRBV28 | CASSPDSRSLNEQFF
16 | TRBV19 | CASSTGTGFGTGELFF
16 | TRBV6-5 | CASSSTHPLQGTGYTF
14 | TRBV28 | CASSPPEGAETQYF
15 | TRBV27 | CASRTSGQTNYGYTF
18 | TRBV29-1 | CSVEGLAGGPQGADTQYF
15 | TRBV11-2 | CASSLGTVNYNEQFF
16 | TRBV12-3/TRBV12-4 | CASSSFGGPGVSPLHF
15 | TRBV7-9 | CASSLIAGITDTQYF
16 | TRBV11-3 | CASSLNPAGSYNEQFF
16 | TRBV28 | CASTPMWGGPAEGQFF
17 | TRBV10-3 | CAISESTLGTRSETQYF
16 | TRBV4-1 | CASSLASTGYTGELFF
14 | TRBV7-2 | CASSLVAGVSEQYF
17 | TRBV19 | CASRSDRTPRGNQPQHF